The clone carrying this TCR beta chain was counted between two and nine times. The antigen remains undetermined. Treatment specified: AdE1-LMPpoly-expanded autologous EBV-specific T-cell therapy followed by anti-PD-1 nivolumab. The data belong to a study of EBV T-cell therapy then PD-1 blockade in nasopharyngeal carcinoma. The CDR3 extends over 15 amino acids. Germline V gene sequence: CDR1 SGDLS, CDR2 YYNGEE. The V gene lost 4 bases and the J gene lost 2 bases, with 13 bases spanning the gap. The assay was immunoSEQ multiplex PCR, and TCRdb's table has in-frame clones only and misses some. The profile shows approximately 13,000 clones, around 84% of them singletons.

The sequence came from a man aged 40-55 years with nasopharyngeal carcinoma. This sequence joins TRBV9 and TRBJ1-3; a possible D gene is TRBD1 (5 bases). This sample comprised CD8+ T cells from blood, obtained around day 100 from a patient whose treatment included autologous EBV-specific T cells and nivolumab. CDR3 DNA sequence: TGTGCCAGCAGCACTTTTGGGGACCCTGGAAACACCATATATTTT. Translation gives CASSTFGDPGNTIYF.